What follows are 8 T cell receptor beta chains derived from one specimen sequenced in a study of T cell responses to AZD1222 COVID-19 vaccine. Clones were sequenced by immunoSEQ multiplex PCR, and TCRdb holds only the in-frame ones, with some missing. The sample has 90,000 or so clones, 88% seen once; the top ten hold roughly 16%. The sequencing here drew on peripheral blood, taken on day 0 of AZD1222 vaccination. The receptors here all came from an adult in good health.

The chain has TRBV11-2 and TRBJ2-7, with unresolved D. The V end lost 5 bases, the J end lost 3 bases, and 8 bases lay between the germline ends. CDR1 and CDR2 (germline): SGHAT, FQNNGV. This CDR3 region has 12 residues. CDR3 DNA sequence: TGTGCCAGCAGCCTAGGGAACTACGAGCAGTACTTC. Amino acids: CASSLGNYEQYF.

The genes are TRBV2 and TRBJ2-2, with a possible D match to TRBD2 (6 bases). Trimming cost V 8 bases and J 0 bases, with 13 bases left between them. Per germline, CDR1 SNHLY and CDR2 FYNNEI. CDR3 length: 15 amino acids. The CDR3 coding sequence is TGTGCCAGCCGGGACTGGGGGACGAACACCGGGGAGCTGTTTTTT. This codes for CASRDWGTNTGELFF.

The chain couples TRBV27 to TRBJ1-2, with 11 bases that match TRBD1. Losses at the gene ends were 5 bases for V and 4 bases for J; bases not matched to a gene: 6. Germline values: CDR1 MNHEY, CDR2 SMNVEV (reference sequence). This CDR3 region has 15 residues. The CDR3 is CASSTWTGGIYGYTF. For the CDR3, the DNA is TGTGCCAGCAGTACATGGACAGGGGGCATCTATGGCTACACCTTC.

The V call is TRBV7-9, the J call TRBJ2-1; D not certain. The V gene's germline CDR1 is SEHNR and CDR2 FQNEAQ (reference sequence). This CDR3 spans 15 amino acids. V was clipped by 3 bases and J by 4 bases, with 13 bases between them. The CDR3 loop is CASSFGHSTYNEQFF. As DNA, the CDR3 is TGTGCCAGCAGCTTTGGCCACAGTACTTACAATGAGCAGTTCTTC. Full variable domain (rest looked up from reference TRBV7-9 and TRBJ2-1): DTGVSQNPRHKITKRGQNVTFRCDPISEHNRLYWYRQTLGQGPEFLTYFQNEAQLEKSRLLSDRFSAERPKGSFSTLEIQRTEQGDSAMYLCASSFGHSTYNEQFFGPGTRLTVL.

J is TRBJ2-7 and V is TRBV5-1, with 11 bases identical to TRBD1. Unmatched junction bases numbered 10, after V lost 5 bases and J lost 0 bases. CDR1 and CDR2 from the germline V gene are SGHRS and YFSETQ. This CDR3 contains 17 residues. The CDR3 spells CASSSGTGGWSSYEQYF. The CDR3 DNA reads as TGCGCCAGCAGTTCCGGGACAGGGGGTTGGAGCTCCTACGAGCAGTACTTC.

J is TRBJ2-1 and V is TRBV25-1; 8 positions match TRBD2. The CDR3 loop spans 18 amino acids. Germline CDR1 and CDR2: MGHDK and SYGVNS. The ends lost 4 bases at V and 1 base at J; junction bases unmatched: 12. CDR3: CASSVSSGRGGSYNEQFF. The CDR3 DNA reads as TGTGCCAGCAGTGTTTCAAGCGGGAGAGGAGGTTCCTACAATGAGCAGTTCTTC.

The V and J genes are TRBV7-9 and TRBJ2-5; 11 bases fit TRBD2. V gave up 10 bases and J gave up 2 bases; unmatched junction bases: 12. From germline, CDR1 is SEHNR and CDR2 FQNEAQ (reference sequence). The CDR3 has 16 residues. CDR3 DNA: TGTGCCATTGCAACGCCAGGGACTAGCGGTCAAGAGACCCAGTACTTC. Translating it yields CAIATPGTSGQETQYF. Using reference TRBV7-9 and TRBJ2-5 for the parts outside the CDR3, the full variable domain is DTGVSQNPRHKITKRGQNVTFRCDPISEHNRLYWYRQTLGQGPEFLTYFQNEAQLEKSRLLSDRFSAERPKGSFSTLEIQRTEQGDSAMYLCAIATPGTSGQETQYFGPGTRLLVL.

The chain is built from TRBV27 and TRBJ2-1; D call uncertain. The V and J ends lost 2 bases and 0 bases respectively, with 8 bases between them. The CDR3 runs to 15 residues. The germline V gene encodes CDR1 MNHEY and CDR2 SMNVEV (reference sequence). The chain's CDR3 is CASSLASSSYNEQFF. CDR3 in DNA: TGTGCCAGCAGTTTAGCGTCGAGCTCCTACAATGAGCAGTTCTTC.